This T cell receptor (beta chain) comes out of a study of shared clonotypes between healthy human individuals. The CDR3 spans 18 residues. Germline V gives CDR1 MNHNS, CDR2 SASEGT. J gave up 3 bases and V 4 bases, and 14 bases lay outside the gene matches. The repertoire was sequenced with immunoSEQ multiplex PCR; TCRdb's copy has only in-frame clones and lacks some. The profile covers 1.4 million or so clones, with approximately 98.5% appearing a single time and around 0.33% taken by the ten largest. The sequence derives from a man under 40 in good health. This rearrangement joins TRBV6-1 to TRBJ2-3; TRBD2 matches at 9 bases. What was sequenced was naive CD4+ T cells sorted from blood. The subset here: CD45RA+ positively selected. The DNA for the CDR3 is TGTGCCAGCAGTGGGCCTCTGTCTAGCGGGGTAAGGACAGATACGCAGTATTTT. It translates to CASSGPLSSGVRTDTQYF.